This T cell receptor beta chain was documented in a study of vaccination and CD4 T cells after COVID-19. Study as a whole: Stimulation used overlapping spike peptides from SARS-CoV-2, HCoV-NL63, HCoV-OC43 and HCoV-229E. Researchers treated control cultures with a CEFX pool, an HIV-1 Nef pool, or no peptide.

On this clonotype itself: The antigen is not known.

The treatment denotes: approximately nine-day PBMC culture with coronavirus spike peptide pools or control peptides (ViraFEST assay). Half the growth medium was swapped for new IL-2 medium on days 3 and 7. Cultured CD4+ T-cell DNA underwent Oncomine TCR Beta short-read sequencing. CD4+ T cells were cultured, and genomic DNA was extracted from them. Each CDR3 protein gets one entry after TCRdb re-called the PCR reads with MiXCR. The data contain more than 20,000 distinct CDR3 sequences, around half of them singletons. The CDR3 loop spans 14 amino acids. V lost 2 bases and J 0 bases, leaving 8 bases between the germline ends. Germline V CDR1 and CDR2: ENHRY, SYGVKD.

The sequence came from a human donor who had recovered from COVID-19. The chain links TRBV10-3 to TRBJ2-7; no clear D gene. The sample was CD4+ T cells from blood, cultured in vitro. This chain's CDR3 is CAISEAGTSYEQYF. CDR3 DNA: TGTGCCATCAGTGAGGCAGGAACCTCCTACGAGCAGTACTTC.